Sequencing of this T cell receptor (beta chain) was carried out in a study of blood T cells in healthy people across ages (dated by TCRdb to between 2015 and 2016). Regarding the complete study: In model experiments, template switching captured roughly one uniquely barcoded TCR beta cDNA molecule for every two T cells. Using deep sequencing normalized with unique cDNA molecular identifiers, the study measured how TCR beta repertoire diversity changes with age. The donors were split into four age groups: young (average about 15 years), middle-aged (roughly 39), aged (about 56) and long-lived (roughly 86). To avoid experimental bias, donors of different ages were spread randomly across the sequencing lanes. For two donors (one aged 18 to 29 and one aged 80 or older), the study analyzed two additional independent replicas of 1 million unique cDNA reads from the same blood draw.

V is trimmed back by 5 bases and J by 0 bases, and the junction contains 6 bases that no gene match accounts for. Taken from cysteine to phenylalanine, the CDR3 has 16 residues. The entry retains the CDR3 DNA only, 48 bases that are in frame from base 1. CDR1 and CDR2 are drawn from the germline V gene (reference sequence): DFQATT, SNEGSKA. Study-level results and caveats: Because the CMV infection status of the donors was unknown, age-related changes in expanded clonotypes may potentially have been confounded. Observed TCR beta diversity per million T cells fell roughly linearly with age, and a significant reduction was already apparent by age roughly 40. Conclusive comparison of naive and antigen-experienced compartments was prevented by the profiling of bulk unsorted PBMCs. Estimates of total diversity based on one million sequenced T cells were considered lower bounds and underestimates. There was a strong correlation between observed TCR beta diversity and the percentage of naive T cells measured by flow cytometry. Compared with the aged group, the long-lived group had more naive CD4+ T cells, fewer expanded clones and increased TCR diversity, suggesting age selection.

Donors were 40 or so systemically healthy Caucasian individuals from Russia aged 6 to 90 years. Each donor gave ten milliliters of peripheral blood, drawn into EDTA-treated Vacutainer tubes. Ficoll-Paque density-gradient centrifugation was used to isolate PBMCs, with at least 6.5 million per sample. Trizol reagent was used to extract total RNA from PBMCs, with at least 6 micrograms per sample. For every donor, an aliquot of PBMCs went through flow cytometry to measure the percentages of naive CD45RAhigh/CD27high T cells. The receptor library was made with 5' RACE. The sequencer was an Illumina HiSeq 2500. A second about 7 to 12 cycle PCR used a sample-barcoded 5' primer and a J-beta primer mix. Each TCR beta cDNA molecule received a unique molecular identifier from a template-switch 5' adaptor carrying 12 random nucleotides. At least 3 million CDR3-containing paired-end reads were obtained from each sample. First-strand cDNA was synthesized from all RNA with the Mint cDNA synthesis kit, primed by a TRBC-specific oligonucleotide. After uracil-DNA glycosylase treatment, a first 18-cycle PCR used universal primers M1SS and BC2_uni_R on all cDNA. The study's processing was this. For normalization, 1 million high-quality reads, each with a distinct molecular identifier, were randomly selected from each sample. Reads sharing molecular identifiers were discarded rather than binned into consensus sequences. MiTCR, with a Q25 quality threshold and the strictest error-elimination algorithm, was used for CDR3 identification, clonotype clustering and error correction. Lower-bound total TCR beta diversity was estimated with a nonparametric unseen species model using Euler transformation. TCRdb applied fastp at Q25 and MiXCR to the public reads, then kept only in-frame beta chains. Rows with one shared CDR3 protein collapse into an entry with the most common genes and DNA. TCRdb's processing, not the authors', yielded these V and J calls. In this sample the table shows over a million distinct CDR3 sequences, less than 50% of which occur a single time. Under 20% of the sample rests with the top ten.

Concerning this clonotype: The target of this receptor is not known. Per-nucleotide qualities are absent, and no much larger clonotype sits a single base away.

This TCR came from an older woman in good health. The rearrangement combines TRBV20-1 with TRBJ2-1; 11 central bases correspond to TRBD2. Sequenced sample: blood. The nucleotides read TGCAGTGCTCCTCTAGCGGGAGGTAGCTCCTACAATGAGCAGTTCTTC. Its protein is CSAPLAGGSSYNEQFF.